Below are 10 T cell receptor beta chains sequenced from a single sample in a study of graft-versus-host responses after intestinal transplantation. The protocol was immunoSEQ multiplex PCR, while the TCRdb copy is restricted to in-frame clones and leaves out a portion. The sample carries around 100,000 clones, about 90% recorded once. No antigen is known for these receptors. Sequencing was performed on unstimulated CD4+ T cells sorted from spleen or lymph node cells, taken before transplant. Receptors originate from a human donor who was the organ donor for an intestinal transplant.

This chain joins TRBV30 and TRBJ2-1; D is unclear. V was clipped by 6 bases and J by 1 base, with 10 bases between them. Germline lookup yields CDR1 GTSNPN and CDR2 SVGIG (reference sequence). The CDR3 sequence is 13 residues long. Here the CDR3 reads CACVPTSYNEQFF. The CDR3 DNA follows: TGTGCCTGCGTTCCGACATCCTACAATGAGCAGTTCTTC.

The rearrangement uses TRBV10-3 and TRBJ1-2; D may be TRBD1 (5 bases). Germline V gene sequence: CDR1 ENHRY, CDR2 SYGVKD. Trimming removed 10 bases from V and 6 bases from J, with 21 bases in between. The length of the CDR3 is 14 residues. The CDR3 loop is CATMRSGEADGYTF. In nucleotides, the CDR3 is TGTGCCACCATGCGGTCGGGGGAGGCTGATGGCTACACCTTC.

A remark on this clone: Other DNA sequences within the sample encode an identical CDR3. The chain recombines TRBV5-1 with TRBJ2-2; possibly TRBD1 for D (5 bases). V lost 3 bases and J 1 base, leaving 7 bases between the germline ends. Germline CDR1 and CDR2: SGHRS and YFSETQ. This CDR3 is 14 amino acids long. DNA of the CDR3: TGCGCCAGCAGCTCAACAGGGAACACCGGGGAGCTGTTTTTT. Translated: CASSSTGNTGELFF.

This clone was recorded once. J is TRBJ1-5 and V is TRBV30; no clear D gene. The V end was cut by 2 bases, the J end by 2 bases, with 7 bases between. Germline V CDR1 and CDR2: GTSNPN, SVGIG (reference sequence). CDR3 length: 13 residues. The CDR3 region is CAWSLRGNQPQHF. CDR3 DNA: TGTGCCTGGAGTTTGAGGGGCAATCAGCCCCAGCATTTT.

The chain is built from TRBV6-5 and TRBJ1-2; 8 bases align to TRBD1. Germline-derived CDR1 and CDR2 are MNHEY and SVGAGI. V gave up 6 bases and J gave up 5 bases; unmatched junction bases: 11. The CDR3 is 15 residues long. DNA of the CDR3: TGTGCCAGCAGATCGGCCGGGACAGGCCTTTATGGCTACACCTTC. Protein product: CASRSAGTGLYGYTF.

The chain is built from TRBV2 and TRBJ2-1; D is undetermined. Trimming removed 2 bases at V and 0 bases at J, with 8 bases between. Germline assignment: CDR1 SNHLY and CDR2 FYNNEI. This CDR3 spans 15 amino acids. As DNA, the CDR3 is TGTGCCAGCAGTGAAAGTCGTTCCTCCTACAATGAGCAGTTCTTC. Translation: CASSESRSSYNEQFF.

The chain carries TRBV7-6 and TRBJ1-3; 9 nucleotides agree with TRBD1. The CDR3 is 16 residues long. Germline V lookup: CDR1 SGHVS, CDR2 FNYEAQ. J gave up 0 bases and V 5 bases, and 5 bases lay outside the gene matches. This CDR3 reads CASSRDRAISGNTIYF. CDR3 nucleotide sequence: TGTGCCAGCAGCCGGGACAGGGCCATCTCTGGAAACACCATATATTTT.

In DNA, the CDR3 is TGTGCCTGGAGTTTGGCAGGGAATAATCAGCCCCAGCATTTT. Amino acids: CAWSLAGNNQPQHF. The genes are TRBV30 and TRBJ1-5, with a possible D match to TRBD1 (5 bases). Trimming left V 2 bases short and J 4 bases short, with 12 bases between. CDR3 length: 14 residues. The germline V gene has CDR1 GTSNPN and CDR2 SVGIG (reference sequence).

This clone appeared once. At one of its ends the junction is not consistent with the germline gene, which may arise from a read error. This chain links TRBV10-3 with TRBJ2-4; TRBD2 is a possible D gene (6 bases). This CDR3 is 13 amino acids long. Germline-derived CDR1 and CDR2 are ENHRY and SYGVKD. CDR3 nucleotide sequence: TGTGCCATCAGTGAGAGTGGTGGAGACCGCGGGGACTTC. Its protein product is CAISESGGDRGDF.

The V gene is TRBV30, the J gene TRBJ1-2, with D unresolved. CDR1 GTSNPN and CDR2 SVGIG come from the germline V gene (reference sequence). The CDR3 is 11 residues long. V was pared by 4 bases and J by 4 bases, with 7 bases between. CDR3 residues: CAWNHGYGYTF. CDR3 DNA sequence: TGTGCCTGGAATCACGGCTATGGCTACACCTTC.